The rows below give T cell receptor beta chains drawn from one sample of a study of cytomegalovirus exposure and HLA in healthy donors. Profiling relied on immunoSEQ multiplex PCR, and the TCRdb table lists in-frame clones only, not all of them. The sample records about 150,000 clones, approximately 80% being singletons. What was sequenced was PBMCs. These TCRs come from a man under 40 in good health and CMV-seropositive. CDR3s leave out the opening cysteine and the closing phenylalanine or tryptophan. The D gene is left open where the match is weak. Size is stated for part of the rows, as once, few or many counts, or as a class when the clone is expanded.

cdr3_aa: ASSLGLNRVSGNTIY; v_call: TRBV5-1; clone_size: -; j_call: TRBJ1-3; d_call: -
cdr3_aa: ASSYGLADPGTQY; v_call: TRBV6-6; clone_size: once; j_call: TRBJ2-3; d_call: TRBD2
cdr3_aa: ASSLVRNQPQH; v_call: TRBV27; clone_size: -; j_call: TRBJ1-5; d_call: -
cdr3_aa: ASSLGGGYNEQF; v_call: TRBV7-8; clone_size: -; j_call: TRBJ2-1; d_call: -
cdr3_aa: ASSAGDKTQETQY; v_call: TRBV9; clone_size: -; j_call: TRBJ2-5; d_call: -
cdr3_aa: ASTGTGNSYEQY; v_call: TRBV7-6; clone_size: -; j_call: TRBJ2-7; d_call: TRBD1
cdr3_aa: ASSPGTEETQY; v_call: TRBV7-7; clone_size: -; j_call: TRBJ2-5; d_call: TRBD1
cdr3_aa: ASSSSSGRAARREY; v_call: TRBV5-1; clone_size: once; j_call: TRBJ2-3; d_call: TRBD2
cdr3_aa: ASSSGQGDYEQY; v_call: TRBV7-6; clone_size: -; j_call: TRBJ2-7; d_call: TRBD1
cdr3_aa: ASSQAVQETQY; v_call: TRBV4-1; clone_size: -; j_call: TRBJ2-5; d_call: -
cdr3_aa: ASGLRGTNTGELF; v_call: TRBV9; clone_size: -; j_call: TRBJ2-2; d_call: -
cdr3_aa: ASRGLAGGSYEQY; v_call: TRBV19; clone_size: -; j_call: TRBJ2-7; d_call: TRBD2
cdr3_aa: ASSLGGNYGYT; v_call: TRBV28; clone_size: -; j_call: TRBJ1-2; d_call: -
cdr3_aa: ASSFIRASGRSGNEQF; v_call: TRBV11-2; clone_size: -; j_call: TRBJ2-1; d_call: TRBD2
cdr3_aa: ASSTRTSGSVEQY; v_call: TRBV7-2; clone_size: -; j_call: TRBJ2-7; d_call: TRBD2
cdr3_aa: AISEHGGAYEQY; v_call: TRBV10-3; clone_size: -; j_call: TRBJ2-7; d_call: -
cdr3_aa: ASSLDPGQDVFVSRGTDTQY; v_call: TRBV7-8; clone_size: -; j_call: TRBJ2-3; d_call: -
cdr3_aa: ASSPIGGRENWGELF; v_call: TRBV2; clone_size: few; j_call: TRBJ2-2; d_call: TRBD2
cdr3_aa: ASSEFSEETEAF; v_call: TRBV2; clone_size: -; j_call: TRBJ1-1; d_call: -
cdr3_aa: AGSGRRADTQY; v_call: TRBV6-1; clone_size: -; j_call: TRBJ2-3; d_call: TRBD2
cdr3_aa: ASSLKGETSGPYWEQF; v_call: TRBV7-3; clone_size: -; j_call: TRBJ2-1; d_call: -
cdr3_aa: ASSFTGGTEAF; v_call: TRBV6-5; clone_size: -; j_call: TRBJ1-1; d_call: TRBD1
cdr3_aa: ASSQELQGFNEQY; v_call: TRBV14; clone_size: -; j_call: TRBJ2-7; d_call: TRBD1
cdr3_aa: ASNRDTSYDQPQH; v_call: TRBV19; clone_size: -; j_call: TRBJ1-5; d_call: -
cdr3_aa: ASSLQNGNHGYT; v_call: TRBV5-4; clone_size: -; j_call: TRBJ1-2; d_call: -
cdr3_aa: ASSRMTGGAQSPLH; v_call: TRBV5-4; clone_size: once; j_call: TRBJ1-6; d_call: TRBD1
cdr3_aa: AISGQGRETQY; v_call: TRBV10-3; clone_size: -; j_call: TRBJ2-5; d_call: TRBD1
cdr3_aa: ASSLNALRLF; v_call: TRBV7-2; clone_size: -; j_call: TRBJ1-4; d_call: -
cdr3_aa: ASSPNPGTGIETQY; v_call: TRBV28; clone_size: -; j_call: TRBJ2-5; d_call: TRBD1
cdr3_aa: ASNGPFSVEQY; v_call: TRBV2; clone_size: -; j_call: TRBJ2-7; d_call: -
cdr3_aa: ASSGTGGWSGELF; v_call: TRBV2; clone_size: -; j_call: TRBJ2-2; d_call: TRBD1
cdr3_aa: ASSDLAGQIQETQY; v_call: TRBV25-1; clone_size: -; j_call: TRBJ2-5; d_call: TRBD2
cdr3_aa: ASSARTSTNNEQF; v_call: TRBV5-4; clone_size: -; j_call: TRBJ2-1; d_call: TRBD2
cdr3_aa: ASSLTGTGWNTEAF; v_call: TRBV7-3; clone_size: -; j_call: TRBJ1-1; d_call: TRBD1
cdr3_aa: ASSLVITSGRNEQF; v_call: TRBV7-3; clone_size: -; j_call: TRBJ2-1; d_call: TRBD2
cdr3_aa: ASSVVPLYEQY; v_call: TRBV6-1; clone_size: -; j_call: TRBJ2-7; d_call: -
cdr3_aa: VSSLGESKNIQY; v_call: TRBV5-1; clone_size: once; j_call: TRBJ2-4; d_call: -
cdr3_aa: ASRRSGGEDTEAF; v_call: TRBV2; clone_size: -; j_call: TRBJ1-1; d_call: -
cdr3_aa: ASSRMRNQETQY; v_call: TRBV5-6; clone_size: few; j_call: TRBJ2-5; d_call: -
cdr3_aa: ASSPPTGVLSYEQY; v_call: TRBV18; clone_size: -; j_call: TRBJ2-7; d_call: TRBD1
cdr3_aa: ASSPGLAGDVKFETQY; v_call: TRBV5-1; clone_size: -; j_call: TRBJ2-5; d_call: TRBD2
cdr3_aa: ASSTTGTGGSQPQH; v_call: TRBV6-6; clone_size: few; j_call: TRBJ1-5; d_call: TRBD1
cdr3_aa: ASSLSTGENSPLH; v_call: TRBV7-2; clone_size: -; j_call: TRBJ1-6; d_call: TRBD1
cdr3_aa: ASSLSRNTEAF; v_call: TRBV27; clone_size: -; j_call: TRBJ1-1; d_call: -
cdr3_aa: ASSEGQVDTQY; v_call: TRBV2; clone_size: few; j_call: TRBJ2-3; d_call: -
cdr3_aa: AWSMGQANEQF; v_call: TRBV30; clone_size: -; j_call: TRBJ2-1; d_call: -
cdr3_aa: ASSLALNEQY; v_call: TRBV7-2; clone_size: -; j_call: TRBJ2-7; d_call: -
cdr3_aa: ASSSGTSGTTGELF; v_call: TRBV7-7; clone_size: -; j_call: TRBJ2-2; d_call: TRBD2
cdr3_aa: ASSLVGTSNTEAF; v_call: TRBV4-1; clone_size: few; j_call: TRBJ1-1; d_call: -
cdr3_aa: ASSLAGGSMNTEAF; v_call: TRBV7-9; clone_size: once; j_call: TRBJ1-1; d_call: TRBD1
cdr3_aa: ASSQDRRQGYEQY; v_call: TRBV4-2; clone_size: -; j_call: TRBJ2-7; d_call: TRBD1
cdr3_aa: ASAQDPHVGVTEAF; v_call: TRBV27; clone_size: -; j_call: TRBJ1-1; d_call: -
cdr3_aa: ASRFGTGSNYGYT; v_call: TRBV5-1; clone_size: -; j_call: TRBJ1-2; d_call: TRBD1